What follows are 25 T cell receptor beta chains derived from one specimen sequenced in a study of response to subunit inactivated influenza vaccine. TCRdb re-called the RT-PCR reads with MiXCR, one entry per CDR3 protein. The table shows around 760,000 distinct CDR3 sequences, with about 15% occurring only once. The starting material was PBMCs from blood, obtained approximately 15 days before vaccination. The receptors here all came from a man aged 45-60 years who received an inactivated influenza vaccine.

This clonotype was detected only a few times. The chain carries TRBV20-1 and TRBJ1-5; 7 positions agree with TRBD1. The CDR3 is made up of 13 amino acids. Germline V gives CDR1 DFQATT, CDR2 SNEGSKA (reference sequence). V lost 6 bases to trimming and J lost 4 bases; unmatched junction nucleotides: 6. The CDR3 here is CSAPDRLNQPQHF. CDR3 in DNA: TGCAGTGCACCGGACAGGTTAAATCAGCCCCAGCATTTT.

This clonotype came up a few times. The chain carries TRBV6-2 or TRBV6-3 and TRBJ2-2; D possibly corresponds to TRBD1 (5 bases). There are 19 residues in the CDR3. V lost 4 bases, J lost 2 bases, and 23 bases lay in between. CDR1 and CDR2 (germline): MNHEY, SVGEGT. CDR3 sequence: CASSSPRPQHTGNTGELFF. The DNA of the CDR3 is TGTGCCAGCAGTTCACCTCGGCCCCAACATACAGGCAACACCGGGGAGCTGTTTTTT.

The V call is TRBV6-1, the J call TRBJ1-4; D uncertain. This CDR3 has 13 amino acids. The ends were cut back, 1 base at V and 5 bases at J, with 5 bases in the middle. Germline CDR1 MNHNS, CDR2 SASEGT. Here the CDR3 DNA reads TGTGCCAGCAGTGAAGAACCCAATGAAAAACTGTTTTTT. This codes for CASSEEPNEKLFF.

This rearrangement joins TRBV6-2 or TRBV6-3 to TRBJ1-1; TRBD1 matches 8 bases. The CDR3 consists of 15 residues. Trimming at V came to 5 bases and at J to 2 bases, leaving 7 bases not matched to a gene. Germline CDR1 MNHEY, CDR2 SVGEGT. CDR3 protein: CASSPLGQGNTEAFF. DNA for the CDR3: TGTGCCAGCAGTCCTCTAGGACAGGGAAACACTGAAGCTTTCTTT.

This clonotype was seen ten or more times. The chain is built from TRBV5-1 and TRBJ2-7; no definite D call. In germline, CDR1 is SGHRS, CDR2 YFSETQ. The CDR3 covers 14 residues. Trimming cost V 0 bases and J 2 bases, with 9 bases left between them. The CDR3 protein is CASSLDPGPYEQYF. CDR3 sequence (DNA): TGCGCCAGCAGCTTGGATCCAGGACCCTACGAGCAGTACTTC.

The CDR3 protein is CSARGRLAGAGEQYF. CDR3 nucleotides: TGCAGTGCTAGAGGTCGACTAGCGGGAGCGGGGGAGCAGTACTTC. V gene TRBV20-1 combines with J gene TRBJ2-7; 12 positions match TRBD2. The CDR3 covers 15 residues. The germline V gene has CDR1 DFQATT and CDR2 SNEGSKA (reference sequence). Losses at the gene ends were 1 base for V and 7 bases for J; bases not matched to a gene: 8.

A few counts support this clonotype. The chain carries TRBV20-1 and TRBJ1-2; D is uncertain. This CDR3 comprises 12 residues. The germline V and J ends were trimmed by 3 bases and 13 bases, with 18 bases remaining between them. Germline lookup yields CDR1 DFQATT and CDR2 SNEGSKA (reference sequence). The CDR3 here is CSARTPDPRITF. The CDR3 DNA reads as TGCAGTGCTAGGACTCCCGACCCCCGAATCACCTTC.

This clonotype was counted a few times. The chain carries TRBV20-1 and TRBJ2-5; TRBD2 matches 11 bases. CDR1 DFQATT and CDR2 SNEGSKA come from the germline V gene (reference sequence). With V trimmed by 8 bases and J by 1 base, 9 bases remained unmatched. The CDR3 covers 15 residues. The CDR3 region is CSLNSGLAVQETQYF. In nucleotides, the CDR3 is TGCAGTCTGAACTCGGGACTAGCGGTCCAAGAGACCCAGTACTTC.

The rearrangement links TRBV12-3 or TRBV12-4 to TRBJ1-1, with TRBD1 identical over 8 bases. The length of the CDR3 is 16 residues. V shed 6 bases and J 4 bases; nucleotides not matched to a gene: 13. The CDR3 coding sequence is TGTGCCAGCAGGCCGGAAATGTGGCAGGGGGCCACTGAAGCTTTCTTT. Amino acid sequence: CASRPEMWQGATEAFF.

The V call is TRBV20-1, the J call TRBJ2-2, with 11 positions matching TRBD2. CDR3 size: 14 residues. V was pared by 6 bases and J by 7 bases, with 7 bases of the junction left unmatched. Per the germline V gene, CDR1 is DFQATT and CDR2 is SNEGSKA (reference sequence). CDR3 in amino acids: CSANSGGAFGELFF. CDR3 bases: TGCAGTGCCAATAGCGGGGGGGCTTTCGGGGAGCTGTTTTTT.

V is TRBV12-3 or TRBV12-4 and J is TRBJ1-1; no clear D gene. The CDR3 totals 14 residues. V gave up 6 bases and J gave up 0 bases, with 11 bases separating them. The CDR3 region has the DNA TGTGCCAGCAGCTTCGACGGGATGAACACTGAAGCTTTCTTT. Protein product: CASSFDGMNTEAFF.

V gene TRBV13 combines with J gene TRBJ1-5; D is unclear. With 5 bases removed from V and 5 bases from J, the gap between germline ends came to 7 bases. In germline, CDR1 is PRHDT, CDR2 FYEKMQ (reference sequence). The length of the CDR3 is 12 residues. The DNA of the CDR3 is TGTGCCAGCAGCGTTCAACATCAGCCCCAGCATTTT. Translation gives CASSVQHQPQHF.

This clonotype has just a few counts. The chain links TRBV7-2 to TRBJ2-1, with D possibly called TRBD1 or TRBD2 (5 bases each). V was shortened by 7 bases and J by 5 bases, with 12 bases between the two germline ends. Germline assignment: CDR1 SGHTA and CDR2 FQGNSA. This CDR3 is 13 amino acids long. The CDR3 region is CASKRLGDNEQFF. In DNA form, the CDR3 reads TGTGCCAGCAAAAGGTTGGGGGACAATGAGCAGTTCTTC.

In this sample, this clonotype turned up many times. The rearrangement links TRBV12-3 or TRBV12-4 to TRBJ2-4; possibly TRBD2 for D (6 bases). This CDR3 is 16 amino acids long. Deletions cut 5 bases from V and 7 bases from J, with 21 bases between. The CDR3 loop reads CASSPSWGEWNNIQYF. The CDR3 DNA reads as TGTGCCAGCAGTCCCTCTTGGGGGGAGTGGAACAACATTCAGTACTTC.

The chain uses TRBV6-6 and TRBJ2-3; D is uncertain. The CDR3 runs to 12 residues. Trimming removed 4 bases at V and 5 bases at J, with 7 bases between. Germline lookup yields CDR1 MNHNY and CDR2 SVGAGI (reference sequence). The CDR3 coding sequence is TGTGCCAGCAGTTCCCCCAAAGATACGCAGTATTTT. Encoded protein: CASSSPKDTQYF.

The chain has TRBV7-2 and TRBJ2-6; TRBD1 matches 11 bases. This CDR3 is built from 18 residues. Germline V gene sequence: CDR1 SGHTA, CDR2 FQGNSA. Trimming took 4 bases from V and 3 from J; bases not matched to a gene: 8. CDR3 in DNA: TGTGCCAGCAGCTCCAGGACAGGGGGCAGCTATGGGGCCAACGTCCTGACTTTC. This translates into CASSSRTGGSYGANVLTF.

A few counts support this clonotype. J is TRBJ1-1 and V is TRBV6-1; TRBD1 agrees at 8 bases. The J segment lost 1 base and the V segment lost 6 bases, leaving 4 bases of the junction unmatched. Germline V gives CDR1 MNHNS, CDR2 SASEGT. The CDR3 loop spans 14 amino acids. The CDR3 bases are TGTGCCAGCAGGGACAGGGTAGGGAACACTGAAGCTTTCTTT. Its protein is CASRDRVGNTEAFF.

This clonotype was counted ten times or more. The chain's CDR3 is CASSEGQTYNEQFF. In nucleotides, the CDR3 is TGTGCCAGCAGTGAAGGCCAGACGTACAATGAGCAGTTCTTC. This chain joins TRBV2 and TRBJ2-1, with no clear D. The CDR3 is 14 residues long. V was pared by 1 base and J by 4 bases, with 8 bases between. Per germline, CDR1 SNHLY and CDR2 FYNNEI.

This chain uses TRBV19 with TRBJ1-6, with D hard to call. The CDR3 contains 14 residues. The germline gives CDR1 LNHDA, CDR2 SQIVND (reference sequence). Trimming took off 5 bases at V and 10 bases at J, with 15 bases between the two ends. The CDR3: CASSDTSRFSPLHF. CDR3 DNA: TGTGCCAGTAGTGACACCTCGCGATTCTCACCCCTCCACTTT. Supplemented by reference TRBV19 and TRBJ1-6, the full variable domain reads DGGITQSPKYLFRKEGQNVTLSCEQNLNHDAMYWYRQDPGQGLRLIYYSQIVNDFQKGDIAEGYSVSREKKESFPLTVTSAQKNPTAFYLCASSDTSRFSPLHFGNGTRLTVT.

The rearrangement uses TRBV12-3 or TRBV12-4 and TRBJ1-2, with 7 bases fitting TRBD1. Unmatched junction bases numbered 10, after V lost 4 bases and J lost 8 bases. This CDR3 is 14 amino acids long. For the CDR3, the DNA is TGTGCCAGCAGTTACGGCGACAGGGCGGGCGGCTACACCTTC. Translated, it gives CASSYGDRAGGYTF.

This clonotype was counted at least ten times. The chain carries TRBV28 and TRBJ2-1; no reliable D call. CDR1 MDHEN and CDR2 SYDVKM come from the germline V gene. V dropped 3 bases and J dropped 10 bases, with 7 bases sitting between them. CDR3 length: 11 amino acids. This chain's CDR3 is CASSFIEEQFF. CDR3 DNA: TGTGCCAGCAGTTTTATTGAAGAGCAGTTCTTC. The complete variable domain, with remaining parts taken from reference TRBV28 and TRBJ2-1, reads DVKVTQSSRYLVKRTGEKVFLECVQDMDHENMFWYRQDPGLGLRLIYFSYDVKMKEKGDIPEGYSVSREKKERFSLILESASTNQTSMYLCASSFIEEQFFGPGTRLTVL.

This clonotype was recorded a few times. This rearrangement joins TRBV19 to TRBJ2-7; 9 bases are shared with TRBD2. CDR1 and CDR2 (germline): LNHDA, SQIVND (reference sequence). The CDR3 totals 15 residues. J lost 1 base, V lost 5 bases, and 6 bases had no gene match. CDR3 loop: CASSVSSGESYEQYF. CDR3 bases: TGTGCCAGTAGTGTCTCTAGCGGGGAGTCCTACGAGCAGTACTTC.

This clonotype was seen only a few times. The chain uses TRBV12-3 or TRBV12-4 and TRBJ2-5, with D tentatively TRBD1 (6 bases). V lost 9 bases to trimming and J lost 2 bases, with 16 bases between them. The CDR3 covers 14 residues. Here the CDR3 reads CASLGTNNQETQYF. CDR3 coding DNA: TGTGCCAGTCTAGGGACAAACAATCAAGAGACCCAGTACTTC.

J is TRBJ2-7 and V is TRBV6-2 or TRBV6-3; D remains ambiguous. This CDR3 contains 10 residues. CDR1 and CDR2 (germline): MNHEY, SVGEGT. The V end lost 10 bases, the J end lost 8 bases, and 12 bases lay between the germline ends. The CDR3 region is CATGDRKQYF. DNA for the CDR3: TGTGCCACCGGTGACCGGAAGCAGTACTTC.

The chain links TRBV12-3 or TRBV12-4 to TRBJ2-7, with D perhaps TRBD2 (5 bases). This CDR3 comprises 15 residues. Trimming shortened V by 2 bases and J by 7 bases, and 18 bases separated the two germline ends. The CDR3 DNA sequence: TGTGCCAGCAGTTTATATGGCCTCGGACTCGGGGAGCAGTACTTC. Residues: CASSLYGLGLGEQYF.